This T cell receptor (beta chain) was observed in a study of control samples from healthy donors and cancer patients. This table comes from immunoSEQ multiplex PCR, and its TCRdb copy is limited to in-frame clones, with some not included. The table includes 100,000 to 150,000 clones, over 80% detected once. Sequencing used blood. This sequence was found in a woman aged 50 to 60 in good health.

The chain's CDR3 is CASTPSGRNTEAFF. DNA for the CDR3: TGCGCCAGCACCCCATCGGGGCGGAACACTGAAGCTTTCTTT. This chain connects TRBV10-2 to TRBJ1-1, with D possibly being TRBD1 (5 bases). V was cut by 7 bases and J by 1 base, with 13 bases left in between. Germline values: CDR1 WSHSY, CDR2 SAAADI. The CDR3 runs 14 residues.